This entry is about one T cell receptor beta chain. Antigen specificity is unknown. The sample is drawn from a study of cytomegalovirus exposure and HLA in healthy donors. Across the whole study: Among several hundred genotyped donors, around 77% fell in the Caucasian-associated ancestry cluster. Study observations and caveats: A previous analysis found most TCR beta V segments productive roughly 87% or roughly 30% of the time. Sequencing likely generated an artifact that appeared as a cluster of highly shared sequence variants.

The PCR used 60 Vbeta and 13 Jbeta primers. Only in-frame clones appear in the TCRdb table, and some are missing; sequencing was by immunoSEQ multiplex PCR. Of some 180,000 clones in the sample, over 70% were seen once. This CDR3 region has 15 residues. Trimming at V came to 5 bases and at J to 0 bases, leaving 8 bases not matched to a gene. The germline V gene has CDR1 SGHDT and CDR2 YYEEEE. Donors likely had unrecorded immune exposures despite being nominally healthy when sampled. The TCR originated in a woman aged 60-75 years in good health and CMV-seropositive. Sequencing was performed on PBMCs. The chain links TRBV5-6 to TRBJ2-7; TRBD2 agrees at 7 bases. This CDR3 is CASRSFRTSSYEQYF. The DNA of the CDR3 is TGTGCCAGCAGAAGTTTCCGGACTAGCTCCTACGAGCAGTACTTC.